These 26 T cell receptor beta chains were all obtained from the same sample, sequenced in a study of blood T cell repertoires in COVID-19. Repertoires were generated with immunoSEQ multiplex PCR, while TCRdb's copy carries only in-frame clones and drops some. The sample lists 90,000 to 110,000 clones; around 76% were seen once. Sequenced sample: peripheral blood. Receptor source: a woman between 70 and 85 years old with acute or convalescent COVID-19.

This clone was observed a few times. J is TRBJ1-1 and V is TRBV28, with TRBD1 matching over 11 bases. V gave up 5 bases and J gave up 1 base; unmatched junction bases: 9. Germline CDR1 is MDHEN and CDR2 is SYDVKM. This CDR3 spans 17 amino acids. The CDR3 region has the DNA TGTGCCAGCAGTGCGCAGGACAGGGGGCGGACGAACACTGAAGCTTTCTTT. Its translation is CASSAQDRGRTNTEAFF.

The chain has TRBV11-2 and TRBJ1-3; D remains unclear. CDR1 is SGHAT and CDR2 is FQNNGV in the germline V gene. The CDR3 spans 16 residues. V was clipped by 2 bases and J by 0 bases, with 11 bases between them. The DNA for the CDR3 is TGTGCCAGCAGCTTAAGGAGAACTCCCTCTGGAAACACCATATATTTT. It specifies CASSLRRTPSGNTIYF.

The chain links TRBV30 to TRBJ2-2, with 8 nucleotides matching TRBD2. Looked up from germline, CDR1 is GTSNPN and CDR2 is SVGIG (reference sequence). CDR3 length: 13 amino acids. Trimming at V came to 1 base and at J to 7 bases, leaving 2 bases not matched to a gene. The CDR3 nucleotides are TGTGCCTGGAGTGCGGGGGGGAGCGGGGAGCTGTTTTTT. It is translated as CAWSAGGSGELFF.

V and J are TRBV6-5 and TRBJ1-2; D is uncertain. Germline V lookup: CDR1 MNHEY, CDR2 SVGAGI. The germline V and J ends were trimmed by 8 bases and 5 bases, with 12 bases remaining between them. The CDR3 spans 12 residues. The CDR3 coding sequence is TGTGCCAGCGCGGCAGACTCTTATGGCTACACCTTC. Encoded protein: CASAADSYGYTF.

This CDR3 is CASSLGQTTGELFF. Here the CDR3 DNA reads TGTGCCAGCAGCCTAGGACAGACCACCGGGGAGCTGTTTTTT. This rearrangement joins TRBV27 to TRBJ2-2, with D possibly TRBD1 on 6 matching bases. Trimming shortened V by 6 bases and J by 4 bases, and 12 bases separated the two germline ends. CDR3 size: 14 residues. CDR1 MNHEY and CDR2 SMNVEV come from the germline V gene (reference sequence).

The chain employs TRBV29-1 and TRBJ2-2; 7 nucleotides align to TRBD1. Trimming cost V 5 bases and J 4 bases; bases outside gene matches: 16. CDR1 and CDR2 from the germline V gene are SQVTM and ANQGSEA. This CDR3 is built from 17 residues. The CDR3 DNA reads as TGCAGCGTTTCAACCCGGGACAGTCAGGGGTTCACCGGGGAGCTGTTTTTT. Amino acid sequence: CSVSTRDSQGFTGELFF.

The chain is built from TRBV5-6 and TRBJ2-3, with D possibly being TRBD2 (6 bases). V was cut by 2 bases and J by 4 bases, with 17 bases left in between. This CDR3 is built from 16 residues. Germline V gene sequence: CDR1 SGHDT, CDR2 YYEEEE. This chain's CDR3 is CASSFLGNSGADTQYF. In nucleotides, the CDR3 is TGTGCCAGCAGCTTTTTGGGGAACTCGGGGGCAGATACGCAGTATTTT.

This clone was seen a few times. The gene calls are TRBV12-3 or TRBV12-4 and TRBJ1-5; D unclear. This CDR3 is 12 amino acids long. V was trimmed by 7 bases and J by 7 bases, leaving 11 bases between them. CDR3 in DNA: TGTGCCAGCACTCTTACAATGCAGCCCCAGCATTTT. As protein: CASTLTMQPQHF.

The rearrangement uses TRBV7-2 and TRBJ1-1; 7 nucleotides line up with TRBD1. Unmatched junction bases numbered 0, after V lost 4 bases and J lost 1 base. In germline, CDR1 is SGHTA, CDR2 FQGNSA. The CDR3 loop spans 13 amino acids. The CDR3 nucleotides read TGTGCCAGCAGCTGGACAGGGAACACTGAAGCTTTCTTT. This encodes CASSWTGNTEAFF.

The rearrangement links TRBV12-5 to TRBJ1-2; D is perhaps TRBD1 (6 bases). CDR1 LGHNT and CDR2 FRNRAP come from the germline V gene. There are 18 residues in the CDR3. V was shortened by 2 bases and J by 1 base, with 20 bases between the two germline ends. CDR3 loop: CASGLLVPVRGGNYGYTF. CDR3 bases: TGTGCTAGTGGTTTGTTAGTCCCCGTCCGAGGGGGTAACTATGGCTACACCTTC.

This clone was observed once. The CDR3 DNA sequence: TGTGCTTCCGGACAGGGCCTGGTCACTGAAGCTTTCTTT. Amino acids: CASGQGLVTEAFF. V gene TRBV30 combines with J gene TRBJ1-1; TRBD1 aligns across 8 bases. Germline V CDR1 and CDR2: GTSNPN, SVGIG (reference sequence). The CDR3 consists of 13 residues.

The V gene is TRBV19, the J gene TRBJ1-6, with a weak D call TRBD1 (5 bases). CDR3 size: 13 residues. CDR1 and CDR2 from the germline V gene are LNHDA and SQIVND (reference sequence). Between the trimmed V and J ends, which lost 0 bases and 10 bases, there was a span of 7 bases. The CDR3 spells CASSIERGSPLHF. CDR3 coding DNA: TGTGCCAGTAGTATAGAAAGGGGATCACCCCTCCACTTT.

V gene TRBV5-3 combines with J gene TRBJ1-2; no definite D call. TRBV5-3 carries the ORF label, with uncertain function. Trimming took off 4 bases at V and 8 bases at J, with 24 bases between the two ends. CDR3 length: 16 residues. DNA of the CDR3: TGTGCCAGAAGCGCTGGAGAGTCTGTTTCCTCCCAGGGCTACACCTTC. This sequence encodes CARSAGESVSSQGYTF.

The sample holds one count of this clone. The chain uses TRBV6-5 and TRBJ1-1; perhaps TRBD1 as D (5 bases). Germline CDR1 and CDR2: MNHEY and SVGAGI. Trimming cost V 6 bases and J 7 bases, with 15 bases left between them. The CDR3 spans 13 residues. Here the CDR3 DNA reads TGTGCCAGCAGGTCCTGGGGGGACGTTGAAGCTTTCTTT. Amino acids: CASRSWGDVEAFF.

This rearrangement joins TRBV6-5 to TRBJ1-2; 8 bases agree with TRBD1. The CDR3 runs to 14 residues. Germline CDR1 is MNHEY and CDR2 is SVGAGI. V was clipped by 6 bases and J by 5 bases; unmatched bases: 8. Here the CDR3 DNA reads TGTGCCAGCAGGATGGACAGGGCCGTTTATGGCTACACCTTC. It encodes CASRMDRAVYGYTF.

The CDR3 sequence: CASRPARQGPYEQYF. The CDR3 DNA reads TGTGCCAGCAGACCTGCGAGACAGGGGCCCTACGAGCAGTACTTC. The chain recombines TRBV7-8 with TRBJ2-7; 8 bases agree with TRBD1. The germline V gene encodes CDR1 SGHVS and CDR2 FQNEAQ. The CDR3 covers 15 residues. V shed 6 bases, J shed 2 bases, and the junction held 9 bases outside the gene matches.

This rearrangement joins TRBV24-1 to TRBJ2-3; 8 bases are a match to TRBD1. There are 14 residues in the CDR3. The germline CDR1 and CDR2 sequences are KGHDR and SFDVKD. J lost 10 bases, V lost 8 bases, and 13 bases had no gene match. CDR3 nucleotide sequence: TGTGCCACCAAAGGGTCAGGGGGCGTGGCGGCGCAGTATTTT. This encodes CATKGSGGVAAQYF.

The chain joins TRBV19 to TRBJ2-1; 9 nucleotides align to TRBD2. In germline, CDR1 is LNHDA, CDR2 SQIVND (reference sequence). Trimming cost V 5 bases and J 7 bases; bases outside gene matches: 18. This CDR3 comprises 18 residues. Here the CDR3 reads CASSLTHLAGIGPNEQFF. The DNA of the CDR3 is TGTGCCAGTAGTTTAACCCACCTAGCGGGGATAGGCCCTAATGAGCAGTTCTTC.

This clone was recorded only once. V gene TRBV27 combines with J gene TRBJ2-3; 8 bases map to TRBD1. V lost 3 bases, J lost 3 bases, and 8 bases stayed unmatched. CDR1 is MNHEY and CDR2 is SMNVEV in the germline V gene (reference sequence). The CDR3 has 16 residues. The chain's CDR3 is CASSLDRAFRTDTQYF. The CDR3 nucleotides read TGTGCCAGCAGTTTGGACAGGGCGTTTCGGACAGATACGCAGTATTTT.

V gene TRBV2 combines with J gene TRBJ2-5; 8 nucleotides match TRBD1. The germline V gene encodes CDR1 SNHLY and CDR2 FYNNEI. This CDR3 region has 13 residues. J was trimmed by 7 bases and V by 4 bases; bases with no gene match: 5. The CDR3 nucleotides read TGTGCCAGCAGTGCGGACAGGGATGGGACCCAGTACTTC. Translated: CASSADRDGTQYF.

V is TRBV5-1 and J is TRBJ1-4; maybe TRBD1 (6 bases). Deletions cut 5 bases from V and 0 bases from J, with 14 bases between. CDR1 and CDR2 (germline): SGHRS, YFSETQ. The CDR3 sequence is 16 residues long. CDR3 sequence (DNA): TGCGCCAGCAGTACAGGGAACTCAGCAACTAATGAAAAACTGTTTTTT. Protein: CASSTGNSATNEKLFF.

V gene TRBV28 combines with J gene TRBJ2-7, with 7 bases aligning to TRBD2. Germline values: CDR1 MDHEN, CDR2 SYDVKM. The CDR3 consists of 14 residues. V was clipped by 6 bases and J by 0 bases; unmatched bases: 5. CDR3 DNA: TGTGCCAGCAGGATCGGGGGGAGCTCCTACGAGCAGTACTTC. Residues: CASRIGGSSYEQYF.

The chain is built from TRBV9 and TRBJ1-1; 7 nucleotides align to TRBD1. V lost 0 bases to trimming and J lost 5 bases; unmatched junction nucleotides: 4. This CDR3 spans 14 amino acids. Germline V CDR1 and CDR2: SGDLS, YYNGEE. CDR3 amino acids: CASSVGTGETEAFF. In DNA form, the CDR3 reads TGTGCCAGCAGCGTAGGAACAGGGGAAACTGAAGCTTTCTTT. Full variable domain (missing parts from reference TRBV9 and TRBJ1-1): DSGVTQTPKHLITATGQRVTLRCSPRSGDLSVYWYQQSLDQGLQFLIQYYNGEERAKGNILERFSAQQFPDLHSELNLSSLELGDSALYFCASSVGTGETEAFFGQGTRLTVV.

The gene calls are TRBV11-1 and TRBJ2-7, with 7 bases aligning to TRBD1. The ends lost 3 bases at V and 6 bases at J; junction bases unmatched: 5. CDR1 is SGHAT and CDR2 is FQDESV in the germline V gene (reference sequence). The CDR3 runs to 13 residues. CDR3 DNA sequence: TGTGCCAGCAGCTTCCCCAGGGGGAGCGAGCAGTACTTC. It yields the protein CASSFPRGSEQYF.

Remarks on this clone: Just one base apart from a much larger clone, this may be a read error. The chain has TRBV19 and TRBJ1-1, with 9 bases matching TRBD1. The CDR3 runs 13 residues. J was trimmed by 3 bases and V by 5 bases; bases with no gene match: 1. The germline V gene has CDR1 LNHDA and CDR2 SQIVND (reference sequence). CDR3 DNA: TGTGCCAGTAGTCGGACAGGGGACACTGAAGCTTTCTTT. It codes for CASSRTGDTEAFF.

The chain couples TRBV4-2 to TRBJ1-5; 9 nucleotides align to TRBD1. The CDR3 loop spans 14 amino acids. Germline V gene sequence: CDR1 LGHNA, CDR2 YNFKEQ. With V trimmed by 5 bases and J by 5 bases, 4 bases remained unmatched. CDR3 protein: CASSFDRGDQPQHF. As DNA, the CDR3 is TGTGCCAGCAGCTTTGACAGGGGGGATCAGCCCCAGCATTTT.